This is a list of T cell receptor beta chains from one sample in a study of cytomegalovirus exposure and HLA in healthy donors. The method was immunoSEQ multiplex PCR; TCRdb's version includes in-frame clones alone and lacks a portion of them. The repertoire consists of about 78,000 clones, with 96% occurring once and the leading ten covering 1.5% to 2%. The specimen was PBMCs. The receptors were gathered from a young man in good health and CMV-seropositive. Each CDR3 is given with its conserved first and last residue. D genes are given only for firm matches. For some rows the clone size is stated as once, few or many, or as a class when expanded; others skip it.

V gene,J gene,D gene,clone size,CDR3 protein,CDR3 DNA
TRBV5-1,TRBJ1-5,TRBD1,once,CASSLTGTGEQPQHF,TGCGCCAGCAGCCTAACCGGGACAGGGGAACAGCCCCAGCATTTT
TRBV28,TRBJ1-5,TRBD1,.,CASSPIRQGANQPQHF,TGTGCCAGCAGCCCTATTAGACAGGGTGCGAATCAGCCCCAGCATTTT
TRBV7-2,TRBJ1-2,TRBD1,.,CASSLKKGQSDGYTF,TGTGCCAGCAGCCTAAAAAAGGGACAGAGTGATGGCTACACCTTC
TRBV28,TRBJ1-1,.,.,CASSSFALSGIGTEAFF,TGTGCCAGCAGTTCCTTTGCTTTGTCGGGGATCGGGACTGAAGCTTTCTTT
TRBV5-5,TRBJ2-7,TRBD1,.,CASSLVGGQGYEQYF,TGTGCCAGCAGCTTGGTGGGGGGACAGGGCTACGAGCAGTACTTC
TRBV7-9,TRBJ2-3,TRBD2,.,CASSPLAGRVTDTQYF,TGTGCCAGCAGCCCTCTAGCGGGGCGTGTCACAGATACGCAGTATTTT
TRBV27,TRBJ2-7,TRBD1,.,CASSRGTGGYEQYF,TGTGCCAGCAGTAGGGGGACAGGGGGCTACGAGCAGTACTTC
TRBV6-4,TRBJ2-7,.,.,CASSASDSYEQYF,TGTGCCAGCAGCGCGTCCGACTCCTACGAGCAGTACTTC
TRBV5-6,TRBJ1-1,.,.,CASSEGVHTEAFF,TGTGCCAGCAGCGAGGGGGTTCACACTGAAGCTTTCTTT
TRBV6-1,TRBJ2-5,TRBD2,once,CASSAWTSGLQETQYF,TGTGCCAGCAGTGCCTGGACTAGCGGCCTCCAAGAGACCCAGTACTTC
TRBV5-1,TRBJ2-7,TRBD2,once,CASSLSSSGRGEQYF,TGCGCCAGCAGCTTGTCTTCTAGCGGGAGGGGAGAGCAGTACTTC
TRBV19,TRBJ2-7,.,.,CASSIRTNYEQYF,TGTGCCAGTAGTATTCGGACAAACTACGAGCAGTACTTC
TRBV5-1,TRBJ2-1,TRBD2,.,CASTQTSLVTSGSGSGNEQFF,TGCGCCAGCACCCAGACCTCCCTTGTTACTAGCGGGAGTGGTAGCGGGAATGAGCAGTTCTTC
TRBV19,TRBJ1-5,.,.,CASGSESGQYNQPQHF,TGTGCCAGTGGGTCGGAAAGTGGGCAGTACAATCAGCCCCAGCATTTT
TRBV27,TRBJ2-1,TRBD2,.,CASSTTSVNEQFF,TGTGCCAGCAGTACCACTAGCGTGAATGAGCAGTTCTTC
TRBV11-1,TRBJ2-5,TRBD1,.,CASSRDRGSQETQYF,TGTGCCAGCAGCCGGGACAGGGGAAGTCAAGAGACCCAGTACTTC
TRBV19,TRBJ1-4,.,.,CASCDGASGNEKLFF,TGTGCCAGTTGTGACGGCGCGTCAGGGAATGAAAAACTGTTTTTT
TRBV7-3,TRBJ2-3,TRBD1,.,CASSFGGGGTGASDTQYF,TGTGCCAGCAGCTTCGGGGGGGGCGGGACAGGGGCATCAGATACGCAGTATTTT
TRBV28,TRBJ2-2,.,.,CASKGQGFAGAVTGELFF,TGTGCCAGCAAAGGACAGGGTTTCGCGGGAGCGGTCACCGGGGAGCTGTTTTTT
TRBV6-6,TRBJ1-2,.,.,CASSYGDSLFSYTF,TGTGCCAGCAGTTACGGAGACAGTTTGTTTAGCTACACCTTC
TRBV5-5,TRBJ2-1,TRBD1,.,CASSPRTGDYNEQFF,TGTGCCAGCAGCCCCAGGACAGGGGACTACAATGAGCAGTTCTTC
TRBV29-1,TRBJ2-1,.,.,CSVFDSTVEQFF,TGCAGCGTTTTCGACTCCACGGTTGAGCAGTTCTTC
TRBV15,TRBJ2-6,TRBD1,.,CATSRGQNLLSGANVLTF,TGTGCCACCAGCAGGGGACAGAATCTTCTCTCTGGGGCCAACGTCCTGACTTTC
TRBV28,TRBJ1-5,.,.,CAISVGDQPQHF,TGTGCCATCTCCGTAGGGGATCAGCCCCAGCATTTT
TRBV6-1,TRBJ2-1,.,.,CASYSSYNEQFF,TGTGCCAGCTATAGCTCCTACAATGAGCAGTTCTTC
TRBV18,TRBJ1-1,.,.,CASSPAGVEAFF,TGTGCCAGCTCACCGGCGGGGGTAGAAGCTTTCTTT
TRBV7-9,TRBJ2-1,TRBD2,.,CASSPMAGASINEQFF,TGTGCCAGCAGCCCCATGGCGGGAGCGTCTATCAATGAGCAGTTCTTC
TRBV30,TRBJ1-2,.,once,CAREQGGYGYTF,TGTGCCAGAGAACAGGGTGGCTATGGCTACACCTTC
TRBV11-2,TRBJ2-5,TRBD1,.,CASSLLRGTLWGQYF,TGTGCCAGCAGCTTACTCAGGGGGACGTTGTGGGGCCAGTACTTC
TRBV27,TRBJ2-1,.,.,CASSLSRGNEQFF,TGTGCCAGCAGTTTATCGAGAGGCAATGAGCAGTTCTTC
TRBV27,TRBJ2-1,TRBD2,.,CASSTWASGSNEQFF,TGTGCCAGCAGTACCTGGGCTAGCGGGAGCAATGAGCAGTTCTTC
TRBV29-1,TRBJ1-1,TRBD1,few,CSVNRGSTEAFF,TGCAGCGTTAACAGGGGTAGCACTGAAGCTTTCTTT
TRBV19,TRBJ2-7,TRBD1,.,CASSHSPGTGLGEQYF,TGTGCCAGTAGCCACTCTCCCGGGACAGGGCTGGGGGAGCAGTACTTC
TRBV28,TRBJ1-1,TRBD1,.,CASSFSVGQGESEAFF,TGTGCCAGCAGTTTTTCAGTCGGACAGGGGGAGAGTGAAGCTTTCTTT
TRBV4-1,TRBJ2-7,TRBD2,.,CASSLGLAGDEQYF,TGCGCCAGCAGCCTAGGACTAGCGGGAGACGAGCAGTACTTC
TRBV28,TRBJ1-2,.,.,CASSDGQAGYYGYTF,TGTGCCAGCAGCGACGGGCAGGCGGGTTACTATGGCTACACCTTC
TRBV15,TRBJ2-3,.,.,CATSPQTGGTDTQYF,TGTGCCACCAGCCCCCAGACGGGGGGCACAGATACGCAGTATTTT
TRBV29-1,TRBJ2-7,TRBD1,.,CSAKGQPRIYEQYF,TGCAGCGCCAAGGGACAGCCCAGAATATACGAGCAGTACTTC
TRBV4-1,TRBJ2-1,TRBD1,.,CASSHKGQGNEQFF,TGCGCCAGCAGCCACAAGGGACAGGGCAATGAGCAGTTCTTC
TRBV9,TRBJ2-1,TRBD2,.,CASSGTSGNSYNEQFF,TGTGCCAGCAGCGGAACTAGCGGGAACTCCTACAATGAGCAGTTCTTC
TRBV7-3,TRBJ2-7,TRBD2,.,CASSPTGTRPYEQYF,TGTGCCAGCAGCCCCACCGGGACTAGACCCTACGAGCAGTACTTC
TRBV18,TRBJ1-4,.,once,CASSTLARTANEKLFF,TGTGCCAGCTCCACCCTTGCCAGGACAGCTAATGAAAAACTGTTTTTT
TRBV9,TRBJ1-2,.,.,CASTETWNLWDGYTF,TGTGCCAGCACCGAGACTTGGAACCTATGGGATGGCTACACCTTC
TRBV28,TRBJ1-5,.,.,CASSLSSAGHQPQHF,TGTGCCAGCAGTTTATCGTCCGCAGGCCATCAGCCCCAGCATTTT
TRBV4-1,TRBJ2-4,.,.,CASSQDLLFGSQAKNIQYF,TGCGCCAGCAGCCAAGATCTGTTATTCGGTTCTCAAGCCAAAAACATTCAGTACTTC
TRBV30,TRBJ2-3,.,.,CAWKGDGTDTQYF,TGTGCCTGGAAGGGGGACGGGACAGATACGCAGTATTTT
TRBV25-1,TRBJ2-5,.,.,CASSAAHLLQETQYF,TGTGCCAGCAGTGCAGCCCATTTACTACAAGAGACCCAGTACTTC
TRBV5-4,TRBJ1-1,TRBD1,once,CASSIGQGALEAFF,TGTGCCAGCAGCATAGGACAGGGGGCGCTTGAAGCTTTCTTT
TRBV6-5,TRBJ1-1,TRBD1,.,CASSYLDRDTEAFF,TGTGCCAGCAGTTATCTTGACAGGGATACTGAAGCTTTCTTT
TRBV19,TRBJ2-7,TRBD1,.,CASSRRDRGSYEQYF,TGTGCCAGTAGTAGGAGGGACAGGGGTTCCTACGAGCAGTACTTC